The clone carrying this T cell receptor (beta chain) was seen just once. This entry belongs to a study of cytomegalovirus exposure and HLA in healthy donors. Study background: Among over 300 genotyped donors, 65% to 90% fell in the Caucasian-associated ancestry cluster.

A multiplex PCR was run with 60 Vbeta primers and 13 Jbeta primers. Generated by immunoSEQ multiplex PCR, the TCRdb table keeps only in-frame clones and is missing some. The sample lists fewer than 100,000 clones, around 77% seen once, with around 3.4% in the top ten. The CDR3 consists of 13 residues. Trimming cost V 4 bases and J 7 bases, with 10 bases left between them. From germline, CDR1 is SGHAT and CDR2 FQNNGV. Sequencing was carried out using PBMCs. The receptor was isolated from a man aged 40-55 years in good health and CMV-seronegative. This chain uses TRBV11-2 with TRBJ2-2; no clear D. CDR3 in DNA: TGTGCCAGCAGCTACCCCCGGAGCGGGGAGCTGTTTTTT. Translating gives CASSYPRSGELFF.